This T cell receptor (beta chain) was identified in a study of T cell responses to AZD1222 COVID-19 vaccine. General study points: There were mostly white British donors and more females than males, and clonal diversity was possibly underestimated. Repertoires in all cases were sampled only once the peak T cell response had passed.

The CDR3 length is 19 residues. Losses at the gene ends were 2 bases for V and 4 bases for J; bases not matched to a gene: 17. CDR1 and CDR2 from the germline V gene are MGHRA and YSYEKL. TCRdb's copy holds only in-frame clones and misses some; the assay was immunoSEQ multiplex PCR. The table lists approximately 80,000 clones, more than 80% of them singletons. On this clone: Its antigen is unknown.

This sequence was found in an adult in good health. The chain joins TRBV4-1 to TRBJ1-5; TRBD1 matches 7 bases. The sample was peripheral blood, taken on day 0 of AZD1222 vaccination. The DNA for the CDR3 is TGCGCCAGCAGCCAATCCGCCTCGGACAGGCCCTGGGGGAATCAGCCCCAGCATTTT. Translation: CASSQSASDRPWGNQPQHF.